Sequencing of this TCR beta chain was carried out in a study of blood T cell repertoires in COVID-19. The wider study: Sample material is recorded as cDNA or gDNA derived from T cells, B-cell-depleted T cells, or PBMCs.

Method: immunoSEQ multiplex PCR; TCRdb's copy keeps in-frame clones and lacks some. Of 150,000 or so clones listed, roughly 84% were seen once; the top ten hold approximately 8%. Participants came from under 30 US areas, aged roughly 18 to 89 years. Participants were placed into cohorts based on the clinical history they reported. Among Cohort 3 donors, those recovered had two negative PCRs, clearance, or symptom resolution. The sample taken for sequencing was PBMCs or T cells enriched from blood (not recorded which). The clonotype comes from a woman aged 45-59 years who had recovered from COVID-19.

This chain's CDR3 is CASSAGTPNEQFF. The DNA of the CDR3 is TGTGCCAGCAGCGCCGGTACCCCCAATGAGCAGTTCTTC. The V gene is TRBV7-3, the J gene TRBJ2-1; D gene uncertain. The CDR3 consists of 13 residues. The germline V gene encodes CDR1 SGHTA and CDR2 FQGTGA. The V and J ends lost 5 bases and 6 bases respectively, with 11 bases between them.